These T cell receptor beta chains were read from a single sample in a study of T cells in Graves' hyperthyroidism and ophthalmopathy. MiXCR, applied by TCRdb to the multiplex PCR reads, yields one record per CDR3 protein. The repertoire holds about 590,000 distinct CDR3 sequences, with more than 15% as singletons. The specimen sequenced was blood. The receptor source for this set is a woman in her 30s with Graves' hyperthyroidism. Each CDR3 is given with its conserved first and last residue. The order of the fields is V gene, D gene, clone size, J gene, CDR3 protein. The D gene is left open where the match is weak. Only some rows state a clone size, as once, few, many or a class for expanded clones.

V: TRBV9; D: TRBD2; size: .; J: TRBJ2-1; CDR3: CASSVALLALPGENNEQFF
V: TRBV18; D: TRBD1; size: .; J: TRBJ2-7; CDR3: CASSPTGTGSPHEQYF
V: TRBV20-1; D: TRBD1; size: many; J: TRBJ2-1; CDR3: CSAPLSGGHEQFF
V: TRBV5-5; D: TRBD1; size: .; J: TRBJ2-7; CDR3: CASSSGTEYEQYF
V: TRBV18; D: .; size: .; J: TRBJ2-1; CDR3: CASSPTMGEQFF
V: TRBV5-6; D: .; size: .; J: TRBJ1-2; CDR3: CASSLNRNYGYTF
V: TRBV29-1; D: .; size: many; J: TRBJ2-1; CDR3: CSVEAGLVIDNEQFF
V: TRBV6-1; D: TRBD1; size: .; J: TRBJ2-7; CDR3: CASSPLGGQAILRYEQYF
V: TRBV11-3; D: TRBD2; size: many; J: TRBJ2-3; CDR3: CASSLGLAGDSDTQYF
V: TRBV3-1; D: TRBD2; size: .; J: TRBJ2-5; CDR3: CASSPEGSGSWKTQYF
V: TRBV4-1; D: TRBD1; size: .; J: TRBJ1-1; CDR3: CASSQDLAGQGLTEAFF
V: TRBV29-1; D: .; size: .; J: TRBJ2-3; CDR3: CSVEDRPNTDTQYF
V: TRBV24-1; D: TRBD2; size: many; J: TRBJ2-1; CDR3: CATSGTSGRGDNEQFF
V: TRBV6-2/TRBV6-3; D: .; size: many; J: TRBJ2-7; CDR3: CASTYPRDRIPHEQYF
V: TRBV20-1; D: .; size: .; J: TRBJ2-5; CDR3: CSAGEVASGSRYF
V: TRBV13; D: .; size: many; J: TRBJ1-1; CDR3: CASSLIRGSTEAFF
V: TRBV20-1; D: TRBD2; size: many; J: TRBJ2-1; CDR3: CSASPTSGSQYNEQFF
V: TRBV12-3/TRBV12-4; D: TRBD1; size: .; J: TRBJ2-2; CDR3: CASSLNFWDRGTGELFF
V: TRBV19; D: .; size: .; J: TRBJ1-2; CDR3: CASSPTDTNYGYTF
V: TRBV12-3/TRBV12-4; D: TRBD2; size: many; J: TRBJ2-1; CDR3: CASSTGLGFDNEQFF
V: TRBV20-1; D: TRBD2; size: few; J: TRBJ2-2; CDR3: CSARDPAGALGELFF
V: TRBV30; D: .; size: many; J: TRBJ2-1; CDR3: CAWTTRVEQFF
V: TRBV20-1; D: TRBD2; size: many; J: TRBJ2-1; CDR3: CSAGEGLAIYNEQFF
V: TRBV18; D: .; size: many; J: TRBJ2-2; CDR3: CATPGTANTGELFF
V: TRBV2; D: TRBD1; size: many; J: TRBJ2-7; CDR3: CASSERGQGSYEQYF
V: TRBV7-3; D: .; size: many; J: TRBJ2-3; CDR3: CASRETSSTDTQYF
V: TRBV6-5; D: .; size: many; J: TRBJ2-1; CDR3: CASSYSYGSGSYNEQFF
V: TRBV7-9; D: .; size: .; J: TRBJ1-2; CDR3: CASSLTPTVGTNYGYTF
V: TRBV18; D: .; size: .; J: TRBJ1-2; CDR3: CASSSQGPVYGYTF
V: TRBV9; D: TRBD2; size: few; J: TRBJ2-3; CDR3: CASSLTSGRDTDTQYF
V: TRBV12-3/TRBV12-4; D: .; size: .; J: TRBJ1-2; CDR3: CVSIPPGAGGYTF
V: TRBV6-2/TRBV6-3; D: TRBD2; size: few; J: TRBJ2-1; CDR3: CASSHGTSGRALYNEQFF
V: TRBV3-1; D: .; size: few; J: TRBJ1-6; CDR3: CASSQRAPAYNSPLHF
V: TRBV3-1; D: .; size: .; J: TRBJ2-2; CDR3: CASSQGRGTGELVF
V: TRBV5-7; D: TRBD1; size: .; J: TRBJ2-2; CDR3: CASSRGGLDRVLHTGELFF
V: TRBV5-5; D: TRBD1; size: few; J: TRBJ1-1; CDR3: CASRSSTGGNAEAFF
V: TRBV12-3/TRBV12-4; D: .; size: .; J: TRBJ2-1; CDR3: CASSLGGFHEQFF
V: TRBV5-1; D: .; size: .; J: TRBJ2-7; CDR3: CASSRGAYYEQYF
V: TRBV4-2; D: TRBD1; size: .; J: TRBJ1-5; CDR3: CASSPTRQGNNQPQHF
V: TRBV11-2; D: .; size: many; J: TRBJ2-3; CDR3: CASSPFAESTDTQYF
V: TRBV18; D: .; size: .; J: TRBJ1-6; CDR3: CASSPPNGNYNSPLHF
V: TRBV5-8; D: TRBD2; size: few; J: TRBJ2-3; CDR3: CASSHEAGEGTDTQYF
V: TRBV6-5; D: TRBD1; size: many; J: TRBJ1-2; CDR3: CASSYSGTDYGYTF
V: TRBV5-1; D: TRBD2; size: many; J: TRBJ2-7; CDR3: CASSLNSGRAHEQYF
V: TRBV7-6; D: .; size: many; J: TRBJ2-5; CDR3: CASSHHRYQETQYF
V: TRBV20-1; D: .; size: .; J: TRBJ2-6; CDR3: CSARLPGANVLTF
V: TRBV7-9; D: TRBD1; size: many; J: TRBJ2-7; CDR3: CASSRTGDEQYF
V: TRBV27; D: .; size: many; J: TRBJ2-7; CDR3: CASSVQGRLYF
V: TRBV9; D: .; size: .; J: TRBJ2-2; CDR3: CASRGPANTGELFF
V: TRBV12-3/TRBV12-4; D: TRBD1; size: .; J: TRBJ1-2; CDR3: CASRMTGQVGYTF
V: TRBV29-1; D: .; size: .; J: TRBJ2-1; CDR3: CSGGTVGRLEQFF
V: TRBV28; D: TRBD1; size: many; J: TRBJ1-1; CDR3: CASRSTGGYAEAFF
V: TRBV12-3/TRBV12-4; D: .; size: once; J: TRBJ2-7; CDR3: CASSLSGQNPYEQYF
V: TRBV20-1; D: .; size: many; J: TRBJ1-5; CDR3: CSARGASGQPQHF
V: TRBV5-1; D: .; size: .; J: TRBJ2-1; CDR3: CASSPGGTTYNEQFF
V: TRBV20-1; D: TRBD2; size: many; J: TRBJ2-5; CDR3: CSASTSGRSLNQETQYF
V: TRBV3-1; D: TRBD2; size: many; J: TRBJ2-3; CDR3: CASSQETSGRVGDTQYF
V: TRBV4-1; D: .; size: .; J: TRBJ2-1; CDR3: CASSQEEIRRATYNEQFF
V: TRBV18; D: .; size: many; J: TRBJ1-4; CDR3: CASSKDSEEKLFF
V: TRBV19; D: .; size: .; J: TRBJ2-1; CDR3: CASSMGMSSYNEQFF